Below, 15 T cell receptor beta chains from the same sample are listed, as sequenced in a study of sequential checkpoint blockade in melanoma. Using immunoSEQ multiplex PCR, the repertoire was profiled, and TCRdb retains in-frame clones only, with some absent. The sample lists 20,000 or so clones; approximately 72% were seen once. As to treatment: randomized to nivolumab then ipilimumab (arm A) or the reverse (arm B). The sequencing used CD8+ T cells sorted from blood (inferred from file names), collected from a patient given nivolumab and ipilimumab in sequence. These receptors were obtained from a human donor with melanoma.

This clone is large (0.1 to 1%) by share. V is TRBV29-1 and J is TRBJ2-7; D is uncertain. CDR3 size: 12 residues. Per germline, CDR1 SQVTM and CDR2 ANQGSEA. The V and J ends lost 5 bases and 4 bases respectively, with 12 bases between them. In DNA form, the CDR3 reads TGCAGCGTTTCGAGGCACGGTTACGAGCAGTACTTC. Translation gives CSVSRHGYEQYF.

V and J are TRBV29-1 and TRBJ1-2; D remains unclear. This CDR3 comprises 11 residues. Germline V gives CDR1 SQVTM, CDR2 ANQGSEA. The V end was cut by 6 bases, the J end by 4 bases, with 9 bases between. This CDR3 is CSVAATYGYTF. The DNA of the CDR3 is TGCAGCGTGGCAGCGACCTATGGCTACACCTTC. Using reference TRBV29-1 and TRBJ1-2 for the parts outside the CDR3, the full variable domain is SAVISQKPSRDICQRGTSLTIQCQVDSQVTMMFWYRQQPGQSLTLIATANQGSEATYESGFVIDKFPISRPNLTFSTLTVSNMSPEDSSIYLCSVAATYGYTFGSGTRLTVV.

The V and J genes are TRBV19 and TRBJ1-1, with 7 bases aligning to TRBD1. The CDR3 totals 16 residues. Germline CDR1 LNHDA, CDR2 SQIVND (reference sequence). The J segment lost 0 bases and the V segment lost 3 bases, leaving 7 bases of the junction unmatched. CDR3 nucleotide sequence: TGTGCCAGTAGTATCGAGGGGGCTGGCATGAACACTGAAGCTTTCTTT. Translated: CASSIEGAGMNTEAFF.

The V call is TRBV7-9, the J call TRBJ1-4; 7 bases agree with TRBD1. V lost 9 bases to trimming and J lost 6 bases; unmatched junction nucleotides: 4. Germline-derived CDR1 and CDR2 are SEHNR and FQNEAQ (reference sequence). The CDR3 totals 12 residues. The CDR3 loop is CARSGTDEKLFF. CDR3 nucleotide sequence: TGTGCCAGAAGCGGGACAGATGAAAAACTGTTTTTT.

This clone is labeled as medium-sized. The chain's CDR3 is CASSPRDEQYF. CDR3 coding DNA: TGTGCCAGCAGTCCGCGGGACGAGCAGTACTTC. The chain recombines TRBV6-7 with TRBJ2-7, with D perhaps TRBD2 (5 bases). TRBV6-7 is given ORF status, its function remaining uncertain. CDR3 length equals 11 residues. Trimming removed 5 bases from V and 5 bases from J, with 7 bases in between.

The chain recombines TRBV6-1 with TRBJ1-5; 9 bases are shared with TRBD1. The CDR3 is 15 amino acids. V shed 6 bases, J shed 4 bases, and the junction held 7 bases outside the gene matches. Per germline, CDR1 MNHNS and CDR2 SASEGT. The CDR3 bases are TGTGCCAGCAGATGGGACAGGGTGGGGAATCAGCCCCAGCATTTT. This codes for CASRWDRVGNQPQHF.

The V gene is TRBV28, the J gene TRBJ1-4, with 9 bases fitting TRBD1. CDR1 MDHEN and CDR2 SYDVKM come from the germline V gene. CDR3 length: 15 residues. Trimming removed 2 bases from V and 7 bases from J; junction bases left unmatched: 5. CDR3: CASSLGTGSSEKLFF. CDR3 bases: TGTGCCAGCAGTTTAGGGACAGGGTCGAGTGAAAAACTGTTTTTT.

This clone appeared once. The genes are TRBV5-6 and TRBJ2-7; weak D call: TRBD2 (6 bases). This CDR3 spans 15 amino acids. V shed 4 bases and J shed 7 bases, with 21 bases lying between them. The germline CDR1 and CDR2 sequences are SGHDT and YYEEEE. CDR3 region: CASSTPGLPGVEQYF. DNA of the CDR3: TGTGCCAGCAGCACCCCGGGACTGCCGGGAGTAGAGCAGTACTTC.

The gene calls are TRBV5-1 and TRBJ2-5; 7 bases fit TRBD2. The assigned J gene may be wrong: the sequence end matches TRBJ2-7 better. This CDR3 has 15 amino acids. Per the germline V gene, CDR1 is SGHRS and CDR2 is YFSETQ. The CDR3 loop is CASSPHGGNSYEQYF. The CDR3 DNA is TGCGCCAGCAGCCCCCACGGGGGGAACTCCTACGAGCAGTACTTC.

V usage is TRBV27 and J usage is TRBJ2-7, with TRBD2 identical over 8 bases. Looked up from germline, CDR1 is MNHEY and CDR2 is SMNVEV (reference sequence). Trimming at V came to 10 bases and at J to 7 bases, leaving 21 bases not matched to a gene. The CDR3 length is 16 residues. The CDR3 region is CATGLSSGRGVGEQYF. The CDR3 nucleotides read TGTGCCACCGGACTCTCCAGCGGGCGGGGGGTAGGGGAGCAGTACTTC.

J is TRBJ2-1 and V is TRBV30; TRBD1 agrees at 10 bases. The length of the CDR3 is 14 residues. The trim removed 4 bases at V and 8 bases at J, leaving 8 bases unmatched. Germline CDR1 is GTSNPN and CDR2 is SVGIG (reference sequence). CDR3 amino acids: CAWTRDRGGYEQFF. For the CDR3, the DNA is TGTGCCTGGACACGGGACAGGGGAGGCTATGAGCAGTTCTTC.

The CDR3 DNA follows: TGTGCCAGCAGTAAAAGGACAGGGGGTCTACTGAACACTGAAGCTTTCTTT. Translation gives CASSKRTGGLLNTEAFF. This chain links TRBV28 with TRBJ1-1; 10 nucleotides agree with TRBD1. The CDR3 totals 17 residues. The germline V gene has CDR1 MDHEN and CDR2 SYDVKM. V was clipped by 5 bases and J by 0 bases; unmatched bases: 9. Looking up the rest from reference TRBV28 and TRBJ1-1 gives the full variable domain: DVKVTQSSRYLVKRTGEKVFLECVQDMDHENMFWYRQDPGLGLRLIYFSYDVKMKEKGDIPEGYSVSREKKERFSLILESASTNQTSMYLCASSKRTGGLLNTEAFFGQGTRLTVV.

For this clone: Within the sample, other DNA sequences also encode this same CDR3. The rearrangement links TRBV5-6 to TRBJ1-1; no clear D. The germline V and J ends were trimmed by 0 bases and 1 base, with 4 bases remaining between them. Germline CDR1 is SGHDT and CDR2 is YYEEEE. CDR3 length: 13 amino acids. Here the CDR3 reads CASSLAGNTEAFF. The CDR3 DNA reads as TGTGCCAGCAGCTTGGCAGGGAACACTGAAGCTTTCTTT. The whole variable domain, filled in from reference TRBV5-6 and TRBJ1-1, reads DAGVTQSPTHLIKTRGQQVTLRCSPKSGHDTVSWYQQALGQGPQFIFQYYEEEERQRGNFPDRFSGHQFPNYSSELNVNALLLGDSALYLCASSLAGNTEAFFGQGTRLTVV.

The chain carries TRBV28 and TRBJ2-7; D not resolved. The V and J ends lost 3 bases and 6 bases respectively, with 6 bases between them. Germline V gene data show CDR1 as MDHEN and CDR2 as SYDVKM. The CDR3 length is 11 residues. CDR3 in amino acids: CASSLAAEQYF. The CDR3 DNA follows: TGTGCCAGCAGTTTGGCGGCCGAGCAGTACTTC.

V gene TRBV11-2 combines with J gene TRBJ1-5; possible D gene TRBD1, 5 bases. The CDR3 runs 15 residues. Per germline, CDR1 SGHAT and CDR2 FQNNGV. The V gene lost 0 bases and the J gene lost 2 bases, with 8 bases spanning the gap. The CDR3 is CASSLEGGGNQPQHF. The CDR3 DNA reads TGTGCCAGCAGCTTAGAGGGAGGGGGCAATCAGCCCCAGCATTTT.